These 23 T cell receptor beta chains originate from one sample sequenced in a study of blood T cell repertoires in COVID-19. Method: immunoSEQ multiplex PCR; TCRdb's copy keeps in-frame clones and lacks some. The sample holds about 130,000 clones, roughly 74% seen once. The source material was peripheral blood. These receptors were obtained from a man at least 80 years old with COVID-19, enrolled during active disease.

The CDR3 loop reads CASSSDNRGHEQYF. In nucleotides, the CDR3 is TGTGCCAGCAGCTCGGACAACAGGGGCCACGAGCAGTACTTC. The V and J genes are TRBV7-2 and TRBJ2-7; 7 positions agree with TRBD1. Trimming took 4 bases from V and 5 from J; bases not matched to a gene: 8. This CDR3 is built from 14 residues. Germline values: CDR1 SGHTA, CDR2 FQGNSA.

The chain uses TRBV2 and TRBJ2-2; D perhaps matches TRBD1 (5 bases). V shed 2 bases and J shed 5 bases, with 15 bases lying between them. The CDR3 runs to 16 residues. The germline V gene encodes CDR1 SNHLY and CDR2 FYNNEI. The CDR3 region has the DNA TGTGCCAGCAGTGAACAAGGGGTTCAGGTAACCGGGGAGCTGTTTTTT. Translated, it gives CASSEQGVQVTGELFF.

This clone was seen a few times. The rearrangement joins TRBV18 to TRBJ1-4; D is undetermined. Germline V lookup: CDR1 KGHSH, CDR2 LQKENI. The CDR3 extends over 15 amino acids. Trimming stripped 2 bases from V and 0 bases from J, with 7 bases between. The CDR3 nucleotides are TGTGCCAGCTCACCAAACGGGGCAACTAATGAAAAACTGTTTTTT. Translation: CASSPNGATNEKLFF.

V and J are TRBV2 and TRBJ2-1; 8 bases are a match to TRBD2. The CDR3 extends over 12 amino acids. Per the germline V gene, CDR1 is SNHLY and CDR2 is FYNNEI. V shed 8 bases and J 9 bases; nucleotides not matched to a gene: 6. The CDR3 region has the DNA TGTGCCAGCCGCAGTAGCGGGACTGAGCAGTTCTTC. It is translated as CASRSSGTEQFF.

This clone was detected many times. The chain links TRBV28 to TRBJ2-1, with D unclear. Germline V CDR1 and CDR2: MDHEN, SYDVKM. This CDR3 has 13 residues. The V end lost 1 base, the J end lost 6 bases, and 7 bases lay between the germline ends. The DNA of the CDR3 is TGTGCCAGCAGTTTATACCCTACCAATGAGCAGTTCTTC. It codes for CASSLYPTNEQFF. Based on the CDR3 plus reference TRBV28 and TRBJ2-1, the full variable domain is DVKVTQSSRYLVKRTGEKVFLECVQDMDHENMFWYRQDPGLGLRLIYFSYDVKMKEKGDIPEGYSVSREKKERFSLILESASTNQTSMYLCASSLYPTNEQFFGPGTRLTVL.

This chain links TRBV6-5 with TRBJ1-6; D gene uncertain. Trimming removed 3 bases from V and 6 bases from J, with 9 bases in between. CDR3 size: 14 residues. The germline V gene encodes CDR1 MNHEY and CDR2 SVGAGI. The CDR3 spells CASSYWQVNSPLHF. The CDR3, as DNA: TGTGCCAGCAGTTATTGGCAGGTTAATTCACCCCTCCACTTT.

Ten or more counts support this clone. This chain's CDR3 is CASSQDPRSPQHF. The DNA of the CDR3 is TGTGCCAGCAGCCAAGATCCCAGGTCACCCCAGCATTTT. V and J are TRBV3-1 (or the pseudogene TRBV3-2) and TRBJ1-5; D not certain. CDR3 length equals 13 residues. Trimming left V 0 bases short and J 10 bases short, with 10 bases between. Germline-derived CDR1 and CDR2 are LGHDT and YNNKEL (reference sequence).

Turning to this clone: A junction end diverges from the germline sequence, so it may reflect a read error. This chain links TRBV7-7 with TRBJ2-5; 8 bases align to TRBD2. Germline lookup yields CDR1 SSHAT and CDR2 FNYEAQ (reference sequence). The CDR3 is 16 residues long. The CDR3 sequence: CASSFGTSGGGETQYF. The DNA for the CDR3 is TGTGCTAGCAGCTTCGGGACTAGTGGGGGTGGGGAGACCCAGTACTTC.

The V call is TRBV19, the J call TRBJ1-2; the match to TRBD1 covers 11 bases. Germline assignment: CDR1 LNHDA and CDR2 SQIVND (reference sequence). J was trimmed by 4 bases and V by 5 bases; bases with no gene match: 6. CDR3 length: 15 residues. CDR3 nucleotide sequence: TGTGCCAGTAGTGCGGGACAGGGGGTGGTCTATGGCTACACCTTC. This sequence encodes CASSAGQGVVYGYTF. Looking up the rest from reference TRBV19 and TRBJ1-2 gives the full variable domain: DGGITQSPKYLFRKEGQNVTLSCEQNLNHDAMYWYRQDPGQGLRLIYYSQIVNDFQKGDIAEGYSVSREKKESFPLTVTSAQKNPTAFYLCASSAGQGVVYGYTFGSGTRLTVV.

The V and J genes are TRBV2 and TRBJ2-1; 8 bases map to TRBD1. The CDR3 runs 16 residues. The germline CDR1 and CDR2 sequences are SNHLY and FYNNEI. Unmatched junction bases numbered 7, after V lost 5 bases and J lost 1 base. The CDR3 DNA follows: TGTGCCAGCAGTCCGACAGGGGCTGGATCCTACAATGAGCAGTTCTTC. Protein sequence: CASSPTGAGSYNEQFF.

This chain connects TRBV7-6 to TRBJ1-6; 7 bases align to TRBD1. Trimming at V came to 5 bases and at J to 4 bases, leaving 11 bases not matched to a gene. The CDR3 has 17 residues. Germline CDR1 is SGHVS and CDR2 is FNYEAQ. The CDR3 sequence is CASSLGTATTYNSPLHF. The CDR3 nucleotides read TGTGCCAGCAGCCTCGGGACAGCAACTACATATAATTCACCCCTCCACTTT.

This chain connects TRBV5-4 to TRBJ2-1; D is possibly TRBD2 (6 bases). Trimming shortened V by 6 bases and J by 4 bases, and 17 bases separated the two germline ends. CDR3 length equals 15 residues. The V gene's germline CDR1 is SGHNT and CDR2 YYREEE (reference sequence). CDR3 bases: TGTGCCAGCATCGACGGACTAAATGATTACAATGAGCAGTTCTTC. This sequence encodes CASIDGLNDYNEQFF.

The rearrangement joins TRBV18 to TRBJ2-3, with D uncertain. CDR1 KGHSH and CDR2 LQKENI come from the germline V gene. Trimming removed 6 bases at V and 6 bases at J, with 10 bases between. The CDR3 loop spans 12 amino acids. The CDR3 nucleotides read TGTGCCAGCTCGGAATCGCGGGATACGCAGTATTTT. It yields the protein CASSESRDTQYF.

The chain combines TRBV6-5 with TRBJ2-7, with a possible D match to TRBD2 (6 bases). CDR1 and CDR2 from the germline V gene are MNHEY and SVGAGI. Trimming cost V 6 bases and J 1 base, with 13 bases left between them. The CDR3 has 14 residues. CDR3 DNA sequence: TGTGCCAGCAGCCACCGGGACTTTTCCTACGAGCAGTACTTC. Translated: CASSHRDFSYEQYF.

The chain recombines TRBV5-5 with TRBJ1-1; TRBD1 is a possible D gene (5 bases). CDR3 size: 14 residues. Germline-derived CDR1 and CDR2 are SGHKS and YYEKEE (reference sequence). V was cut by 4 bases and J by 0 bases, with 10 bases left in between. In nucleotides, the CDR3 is TGTGCCAGCAGCCCGACAGCCATGAACACTGAAGCTTTCTTT. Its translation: CASSPTAMNTEAFF.

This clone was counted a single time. CDR3 residues: CSVAGTGTYEQYF. The CDR3 bases are TGCAGCGTTGCAGGGACAGGGACTTACGAGCAGTACTTC. The genes are TRBV29-1 and TRBJ2-7; 9 bases fit TRBD1. V was pared by 4 bases and J by 4 bases, with 5 bases of the junction left unmatched. This CDR3 is built from 13 residues. Looked up from germline, CDR1 is SQVTM and CDR2 is ANQGSEA.

CDR3 sequence (DNA): TGTGCCATCAGAGGCGGGGACAGCTATGGCTACACCTTC. Amino acid sequence: CAIRGGDSYGYTF. V gene TRBV10-3 combines with J gene TRBJ1-2; 7 bases are a match to TRBD1. After removal of 6 bases from V and 4 bases from J, the junction contained 5 bases not matched to a gene. This CDR3 has 13 residues. CDR1 and CDR2 (germline): ENHRY, SYGVKD.

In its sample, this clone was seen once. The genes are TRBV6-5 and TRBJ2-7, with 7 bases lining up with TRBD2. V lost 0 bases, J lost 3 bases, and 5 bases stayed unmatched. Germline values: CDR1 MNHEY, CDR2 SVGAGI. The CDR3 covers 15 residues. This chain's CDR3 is CASSYSKPSGYEQYF. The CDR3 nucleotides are TGTGCCAGCAGTTACTCGAAACCTAGCGGCTACGAGCAGTACTTC.

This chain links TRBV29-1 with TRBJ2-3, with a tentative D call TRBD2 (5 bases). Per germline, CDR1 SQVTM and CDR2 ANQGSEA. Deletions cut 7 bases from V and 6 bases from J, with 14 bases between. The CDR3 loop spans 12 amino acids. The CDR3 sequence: CSAEPTGDTQYF. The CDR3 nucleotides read TGCAGCGCCGAACCCACGGGGGATACGCAGTATTTT.

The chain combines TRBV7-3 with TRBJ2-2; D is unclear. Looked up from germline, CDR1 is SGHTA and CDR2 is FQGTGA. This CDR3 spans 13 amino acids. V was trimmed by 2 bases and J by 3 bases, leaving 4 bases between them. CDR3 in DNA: TGTGCCAGCAGCTTATCGGACACCGGGGAGCTGTTTTTT. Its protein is CASSLSDTGELFF.

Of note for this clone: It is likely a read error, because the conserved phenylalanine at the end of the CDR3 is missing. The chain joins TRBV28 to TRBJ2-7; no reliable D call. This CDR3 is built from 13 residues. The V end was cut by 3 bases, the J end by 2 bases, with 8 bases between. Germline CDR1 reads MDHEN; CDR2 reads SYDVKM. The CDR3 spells CASSFSSPYEQYL. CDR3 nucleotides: TGTGCCAGCAGTTTTTCTAGTCCCTACGAGCAGTACCTC.

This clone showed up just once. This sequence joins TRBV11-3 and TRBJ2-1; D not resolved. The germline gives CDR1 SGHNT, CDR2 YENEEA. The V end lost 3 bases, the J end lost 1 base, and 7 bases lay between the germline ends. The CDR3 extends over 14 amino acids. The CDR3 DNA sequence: TGTGCCAGCAGCTTCGGTTTATCCTACAATGAGCAGTTCTTC. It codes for CASSFGLSYNEQFF.

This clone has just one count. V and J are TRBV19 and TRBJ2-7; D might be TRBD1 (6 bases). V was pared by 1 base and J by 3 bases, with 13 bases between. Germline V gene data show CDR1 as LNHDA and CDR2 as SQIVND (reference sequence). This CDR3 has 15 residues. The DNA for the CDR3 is TGTGCCAGTAGTATAGGAGGGACAAGAAACTACGAGCAGTACTTC. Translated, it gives CASSIGGTRNYEQYF.